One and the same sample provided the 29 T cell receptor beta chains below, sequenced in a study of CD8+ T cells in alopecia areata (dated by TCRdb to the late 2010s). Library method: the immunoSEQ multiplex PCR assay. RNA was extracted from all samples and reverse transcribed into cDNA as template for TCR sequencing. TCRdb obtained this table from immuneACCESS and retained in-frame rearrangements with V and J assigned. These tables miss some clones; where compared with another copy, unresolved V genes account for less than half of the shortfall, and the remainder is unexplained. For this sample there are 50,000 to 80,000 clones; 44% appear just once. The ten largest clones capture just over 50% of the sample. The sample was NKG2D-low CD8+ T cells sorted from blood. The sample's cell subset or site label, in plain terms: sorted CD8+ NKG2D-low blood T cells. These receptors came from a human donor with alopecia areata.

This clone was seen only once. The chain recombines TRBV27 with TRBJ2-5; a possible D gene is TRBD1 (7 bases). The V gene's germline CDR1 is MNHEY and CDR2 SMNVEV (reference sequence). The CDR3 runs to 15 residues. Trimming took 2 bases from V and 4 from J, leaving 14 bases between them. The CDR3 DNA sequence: TGTGCCAGCAGTTTACAGGCAGGGGGACTAGAGACCCAGTACTTC. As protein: CASSLQAGGLETQYF.

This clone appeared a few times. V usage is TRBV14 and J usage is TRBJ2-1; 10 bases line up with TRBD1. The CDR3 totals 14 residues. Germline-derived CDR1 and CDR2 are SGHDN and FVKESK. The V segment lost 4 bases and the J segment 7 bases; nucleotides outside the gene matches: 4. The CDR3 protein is CASSPLGQGNEQFF. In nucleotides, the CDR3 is TGTGCCAGCAGCCCACTGGGACAGGGGAATGAGCAGTTCTTC.

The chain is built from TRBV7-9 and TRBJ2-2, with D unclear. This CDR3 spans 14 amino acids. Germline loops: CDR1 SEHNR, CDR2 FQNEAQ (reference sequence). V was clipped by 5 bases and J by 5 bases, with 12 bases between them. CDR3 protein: CASSGESVTGELFF. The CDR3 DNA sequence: TGTGCCAGCAGCGGGGAAAGTGTGACCGGGGAGCTGTTTTTT.

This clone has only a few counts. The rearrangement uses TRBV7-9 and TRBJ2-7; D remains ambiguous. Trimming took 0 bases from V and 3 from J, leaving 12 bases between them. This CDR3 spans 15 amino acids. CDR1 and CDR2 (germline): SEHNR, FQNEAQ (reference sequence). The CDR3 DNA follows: TGTGCCAGCAGCTTAGCGGTCTCTGAAGGCTACGAGCAGTACTTC. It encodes CASSLAVSEGYEQYF.

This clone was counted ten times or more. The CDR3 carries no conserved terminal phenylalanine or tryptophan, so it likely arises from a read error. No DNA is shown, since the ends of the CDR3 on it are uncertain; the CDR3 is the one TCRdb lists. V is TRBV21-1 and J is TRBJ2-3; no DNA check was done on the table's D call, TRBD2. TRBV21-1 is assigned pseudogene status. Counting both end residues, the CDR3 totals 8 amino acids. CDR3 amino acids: CASSKECV.

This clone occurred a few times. DNA for the CDR3: TGTGCCAGCAGCTTGACTCCCGGCACCCAGTACTTC. The encoded protein is CASSLTPGTQYF. This chain connects TRBV5-4 to TRBJ2-5; D is unresolved. CDR1 and CDR2 (germline): SGHNT, YYREEE (reference sequence). Trimming took off 1 base at V and 8 bases at J, with 9 bases between the two ends. The CDR3 is 12 amino acids.

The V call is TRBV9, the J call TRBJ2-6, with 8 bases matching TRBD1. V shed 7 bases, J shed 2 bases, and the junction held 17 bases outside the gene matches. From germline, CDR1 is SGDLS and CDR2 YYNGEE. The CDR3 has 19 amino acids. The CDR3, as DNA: TGTGCCAGCTCGCCTACGGGACAGGCCTTATTCGCTGGGGCCAACGTCCTGACTTTC. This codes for CASSPTGQALFAGANVLTF.

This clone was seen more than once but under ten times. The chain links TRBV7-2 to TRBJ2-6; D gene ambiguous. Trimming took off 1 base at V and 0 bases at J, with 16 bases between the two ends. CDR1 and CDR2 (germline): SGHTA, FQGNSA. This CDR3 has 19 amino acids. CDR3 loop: CASSLEDGRLFSGANVLTF. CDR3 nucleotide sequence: TGTGCCAGCAGCTTAGAAGACGGCCGGCTTTTCTCTGGGGCCAACGTCCTGACTTTC.

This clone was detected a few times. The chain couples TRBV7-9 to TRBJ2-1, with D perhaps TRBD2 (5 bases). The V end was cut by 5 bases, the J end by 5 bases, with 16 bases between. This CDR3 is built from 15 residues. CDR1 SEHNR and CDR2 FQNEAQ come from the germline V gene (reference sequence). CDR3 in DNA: TGTGCCAGCAGCCACCGGAACAGCGGCCACAATGAGCAGTTCTTC. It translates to CASSHRNSGHNEQFF.

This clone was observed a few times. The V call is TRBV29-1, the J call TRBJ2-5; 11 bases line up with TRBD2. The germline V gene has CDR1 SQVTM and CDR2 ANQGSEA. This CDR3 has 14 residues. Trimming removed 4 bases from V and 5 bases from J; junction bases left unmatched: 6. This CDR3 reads CSVVAGGRLETQYF. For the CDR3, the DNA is TGCAGCGTTGTAGCGGGAGGGCGACTTGAGACCCAGTACTTC.

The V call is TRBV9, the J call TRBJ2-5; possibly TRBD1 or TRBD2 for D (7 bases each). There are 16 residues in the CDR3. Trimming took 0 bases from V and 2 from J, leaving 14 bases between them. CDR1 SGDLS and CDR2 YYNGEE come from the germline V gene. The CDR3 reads CASSVGQGGTQETQYF. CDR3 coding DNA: TGTGCCAGCAGCGTAGGTCAGGGGGGGACACAAGAGACCCAGTACTTC.

The CDR3 DNA sequence: TGTGCCAGCAGCCCAATAGATTGGGGGGCCACGTACGAGCAGTACTTC. The encoded protein is CASSPIDWGATYEQYF. The genes are TRBV7-9 and TRBJ2-7; D is tentatively TRBD1 or TRBD2 (6 bases each). The CDR3 has 16 amino acids. Germline V gene sequence: CDR1 SEHNR, CDR2 FQNEAQ (reference sequence). V dropped 5 bases and J dropped 4 bases, with 21 bases sitting between them. Supplemented by reference TRBV7-9 and TRBJ2-7, the full variable domain reads DTGVSQNPRHKITKRGQNVTFRCDPISEHNRLYWYRQTLGQGPEFLTYFQNEAQLEKSRLLSDRFSAERPKGSFSTLEIQRTEQGDSAMYLCASSPIDWGATYEQYFGPGTRLTVT.

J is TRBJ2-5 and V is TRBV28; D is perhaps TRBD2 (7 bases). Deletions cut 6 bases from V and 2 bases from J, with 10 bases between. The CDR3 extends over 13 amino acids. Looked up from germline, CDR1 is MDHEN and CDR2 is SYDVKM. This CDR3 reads CASRRGPQETQYF. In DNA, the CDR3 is TGTGCCAGCAGGCGGGGGCCACAAGAGACCCAGTACTTC.

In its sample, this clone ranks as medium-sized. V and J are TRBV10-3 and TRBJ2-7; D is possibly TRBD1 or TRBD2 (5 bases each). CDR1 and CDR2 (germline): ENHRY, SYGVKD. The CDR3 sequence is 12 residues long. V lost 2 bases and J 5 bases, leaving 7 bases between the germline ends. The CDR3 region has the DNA TGTGCCATCAGTGAGGAGGGGCACGAGCAGTACTTC. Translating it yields CAISEEGHEQYF.

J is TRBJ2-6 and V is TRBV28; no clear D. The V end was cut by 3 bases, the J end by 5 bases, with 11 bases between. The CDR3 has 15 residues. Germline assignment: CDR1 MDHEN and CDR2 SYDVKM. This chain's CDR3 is CASSLAASRANVLTF. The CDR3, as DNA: TGTGCCAGCAGTTTGGCGGCCTCGAGGGCCAACGTCCTGACTTTC.

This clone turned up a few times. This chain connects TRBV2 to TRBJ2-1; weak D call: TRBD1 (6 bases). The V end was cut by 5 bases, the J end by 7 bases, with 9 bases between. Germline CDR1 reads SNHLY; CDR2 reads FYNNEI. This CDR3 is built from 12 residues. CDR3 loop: CASSKDSNEQFF. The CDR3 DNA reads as TGTGCCAGCAGTAAGGACAGTAATGAGCAGTTCTTC.

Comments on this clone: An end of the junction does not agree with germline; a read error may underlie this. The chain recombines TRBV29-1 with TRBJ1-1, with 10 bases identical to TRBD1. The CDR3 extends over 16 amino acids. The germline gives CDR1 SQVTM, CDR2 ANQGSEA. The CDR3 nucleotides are TGCAGCGTTCAAGACAGGGGGCCTGGATCCGGAACTGAAGCTTTCTTT. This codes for CSVQDRGPGSGTEAFF.

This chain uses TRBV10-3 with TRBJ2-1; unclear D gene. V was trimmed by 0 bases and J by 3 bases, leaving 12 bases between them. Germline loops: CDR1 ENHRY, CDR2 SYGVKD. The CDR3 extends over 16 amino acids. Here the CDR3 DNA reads TGTGCCATCAGTGAGTCCGGGCTAATTGACTACAATGAGCAGTTCTTC. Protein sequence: CAISESGLIDYNEQFF.

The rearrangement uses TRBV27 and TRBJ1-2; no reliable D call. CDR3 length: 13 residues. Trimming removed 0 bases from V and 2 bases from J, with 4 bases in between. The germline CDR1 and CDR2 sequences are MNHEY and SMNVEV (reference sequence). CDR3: CASSLSRNYGYTF. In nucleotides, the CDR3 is TGTGCCAGCAGTTTATCGAGAAACTATGGCTACACCTTC.

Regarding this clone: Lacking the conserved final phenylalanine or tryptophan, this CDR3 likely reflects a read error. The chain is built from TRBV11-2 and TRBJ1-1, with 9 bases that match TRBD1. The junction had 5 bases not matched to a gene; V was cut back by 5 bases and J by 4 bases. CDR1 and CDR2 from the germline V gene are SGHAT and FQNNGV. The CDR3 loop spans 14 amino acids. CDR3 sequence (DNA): TGTGCCAGCAGCGTACAGGGGGCGCGCACTGAAGCTTTCCTT. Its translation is CASSVQGARTEAFL.

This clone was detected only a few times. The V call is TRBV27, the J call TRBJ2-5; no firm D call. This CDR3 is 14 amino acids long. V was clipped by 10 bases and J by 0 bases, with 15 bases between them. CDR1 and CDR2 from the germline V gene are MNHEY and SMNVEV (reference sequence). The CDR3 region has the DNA TGTGCCACCAAGGCGACCCCGTACCAAGAGACCCAGTACTTC. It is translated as CATKATPYQETQYF.

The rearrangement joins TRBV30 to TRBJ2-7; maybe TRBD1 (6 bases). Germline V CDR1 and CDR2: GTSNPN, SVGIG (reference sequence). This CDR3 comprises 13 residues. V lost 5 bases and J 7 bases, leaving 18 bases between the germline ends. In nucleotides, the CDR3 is TGTGCCTGGGGAACAGGGATCGGAGGAGAGCAGTACTTC. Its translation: CAWGTGIGGEQYF.

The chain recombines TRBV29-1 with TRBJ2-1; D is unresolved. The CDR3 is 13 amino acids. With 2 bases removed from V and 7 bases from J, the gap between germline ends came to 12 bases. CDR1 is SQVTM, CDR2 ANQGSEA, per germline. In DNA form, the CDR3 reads TGCAGCGTTGAAAAGGCCTCTCCGAATGAGCAGTTCTTC. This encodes CSVEKASPNEQFF.

CDR3 amino acids: CASSELKTGHLYEQYF. The CDR3 coding sequence is TGTGCCAGCAGTGAATTGAAAACGGGACATCTCTACGAGCAGTACTTC. This rearrangement joins TRBV25-1 to TRBJ2-7, with D tentatively TRBD1 (6 bases). This CDR3 has 16 residues. Germline CDR1 reads MGHDK; CDR2 reads SYGVNS. With 1 base removed from V and 3 bases from J, the gap between germline ends came to 16 bases.

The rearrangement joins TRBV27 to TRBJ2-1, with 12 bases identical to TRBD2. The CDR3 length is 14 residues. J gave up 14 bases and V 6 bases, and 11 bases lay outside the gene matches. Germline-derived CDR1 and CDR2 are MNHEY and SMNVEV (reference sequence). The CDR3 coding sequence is TGTGCCAGCAGGACGGGACTAGCGGGCTATGTGGAGTTCTTC. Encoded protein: CASRTGLAGYVEFF.

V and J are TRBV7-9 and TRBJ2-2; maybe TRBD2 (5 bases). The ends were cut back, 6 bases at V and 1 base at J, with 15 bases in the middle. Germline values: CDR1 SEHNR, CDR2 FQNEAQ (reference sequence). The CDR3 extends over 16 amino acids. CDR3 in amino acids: CASRSSSQMNTGELFF. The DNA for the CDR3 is TGTGCCAGCAGGTCTAGCTCCCAGATGAACACCGGGGAGCTGTTTTTT.

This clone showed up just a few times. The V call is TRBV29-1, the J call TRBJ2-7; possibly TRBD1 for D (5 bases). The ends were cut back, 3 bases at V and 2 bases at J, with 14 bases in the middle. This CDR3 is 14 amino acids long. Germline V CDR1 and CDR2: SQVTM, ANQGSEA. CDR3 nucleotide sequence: TGCAGCGTTGATGTCAGGGAAAGCCCCTACGAGCAGTACTTC. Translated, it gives CSVDVRESPYEQYF.

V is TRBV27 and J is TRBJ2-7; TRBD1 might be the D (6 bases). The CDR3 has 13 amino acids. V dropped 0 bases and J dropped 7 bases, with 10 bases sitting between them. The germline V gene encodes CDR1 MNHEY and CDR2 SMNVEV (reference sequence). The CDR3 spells CASSLSGTREQYF. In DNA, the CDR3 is TGTGCCAGCAGTTTATCCGGGACAAGGGAGCAGTACTTC.

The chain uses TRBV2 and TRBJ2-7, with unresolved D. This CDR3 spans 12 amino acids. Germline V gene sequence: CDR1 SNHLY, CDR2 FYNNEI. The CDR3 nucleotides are TGTGGCTGGAAGGGCGGAACCTACGAGCAGTACTTC. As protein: CGWKGGTYEQYF.